This is a list of T cell receptor beta chains from one sample in a study of Graves' ophthalmopathy and Graves' hyperthyroidism. TCRdb analysed the multiplex PCR reads with MiXCR anew, one entry per CDR3 protein. The sample has approximately 480,000 distinct CDR3 sequences; around 14% are singletons. Sample: blood. These TCRs come from a woman in her twenties or thirties with Graves' ophthalmopathy. Each CDR3 is given with its conserved first and last residue. Fields, in order: V gene, J gene, clone size, D gene, CDR3 protein, CDR3 DNA. D genes are given only for firm matches. The size of a clone is reported for some rows only, either as once, few or many, or as a class for expanded clones.

>TRBV29-1|TRBJ2-7|NA|TRBD1
CSVRTGATYEQYF
TGCAGCGTTCGAACAGGGGCGACCTACGAGCAGTACTTC
>TRBV27|TRBJ1-1|many|NA
CASFGGRFTEAFF
TGTGCCAGCTTTGGGGGGAGGTTCACTGAAGCTTTCTTT
>TRBV19|TRBJ2-2|few|NA
CASSMAGMAGELFF
TGTGCCAGTAGTATGGCAGGGATGGCCGGGGAGCTGTTTTTT
>TRBV28|TRBJ1-2|NA|NA
CAGGGEALYGYTF
TGTGCCGGGGGTGGAGAGGCATTATATGGCTACACCTTC
>TRBV29-1|TRBJ2-5|many|NA
CSVRRGRQETQYF
TGCAGCGTTCGTCGGGGGCGCCAAGAGACCCAGTACTTC
>TRBV11-3|TRBJ1-5|few|NA
CASSLVGALPQHF
TGTGCCAGCAGCTTAGTGGGGGCCTTGCCCCAGCATTTT
>TRBV28|TRBJ1-2|many|TRBD1
CASSTLTGTYGYTF
TGTGCCAGCAGCACTTTGACAGGGACCTATGGCTACACCTTC
>TRBV12-3/TRBV12-4|TRBJ1-5|few|TRBD1
CASSLRRRGDPSFHQPQHF
TGTGCCAGCAGTTTAAGGCGCAGGGGGGACCCCTCATTTCATCAGCCCCAGCATTTT
>TRBV6-5|TRBJ2-7|many|NA
CASSYQDSTYEQYF
TGTGCCAGCAGTTACCAGGACTCCACCTACGAGCAGTACTTC
>TRBV13|TRBJ1-1|NA|NA
CASSLMGNTEACF
TGTGCCAGCAGCTTAATGGGGAACACTGAAGCTTGCTTT
>TRBV30|TRBJ2-7|many|NA
CAWGDIGAYEQYF
TGTGCCTGGGGGGACATAGGGGCATACGAGCAGTACTTC
>TRBV6-1|TRBJ1-2|NA|NA
CASRPGTEGFYGYTF
TGTGCCAGCAGGCCCGGGACCGAAGGCTTCTATGGCTACACCTTC
>TRBV9|TRBJ2-5|many|NA
CASSAGTEQETQYF
TGTGCCAGCAGCGCCGGGACGGAGCAAGAGACCCAGTACTTC
>TRBV6-2/TRBV6-3|TRBJ2-7|many|NA
CASSYGATYEQYF
TGTGCCAGCAGTTATGGGGCGACCTACGAGCAGTACTTC
>TRBV19|TRBJ2-7|many|NA
CASSTRWTPAYEQYF
TGTGCCAGTAGTACCCGTTGGACACCGGCCTACGAGCAGTACTTC
>TRBV20-1|TRBJ2-5|many|NA
CSASRGPTLETQYF
TGCAGTGCTAGCCGGGGCCCGACCCTGGAGACCCAGTACTTC
>TRBV12-3/TRBV12-4|TRBJ2-2|many|NA
CASSPGEGDGTGELFF
TGTGCCAGCAGTCCGGGGGAAGGGGACGGCACCGGGGAGCTGTTTTTT
>TRBV5-1|TRBJ2-1|many|TRBD1
CASSPEQGARSDEQFF
TGCGCCAGCAGCCCCGAACAGGGGGCGCGGAGTGATGAGCAGTTCTTC
>TRBV20-1|TRBJ2-5|many|TRBD1
CSAGRGQGGETQYF
TGCAGTGCTGGCCGAGGACAGGGGGGAGAGACCCAGTACTTC
>TRBV6-1|TRBJ1-3|many|NA
CASRQSSGNTIYF
TGTGCCAGCAGGCAGAGCTCTGGAAACACCATATATTTT
>TRBV6-1|TRBJ2-7|NA|NA
CASVNWVLYEQYF
TGTGCCAGCGTAAACTGGGTCCTCTACGAGCAGTACTTC
>TRBV10-3|TRBJ1-2|many|NA
CAISDGWASEPGYTF
TGTGCCATCAGTGACGGTTGGGCTAGTGAGCCTGGCTACACCTTC
>TRBV6-1|TRBJ2-2|many|NA
CASSAVEGRTGELFF
TGTGCCAGCAGTGCAGTGGAGGGGAGGACCGGGGAGCTGTTTTTT
>TRBV18|TRBJ1-6|many|NA
CASSKQEDSPLHF
TGTGCCAGCTCCAAGCAAGAGGATTCACCCCTCCACTTT
>TRBV28|TRBJ1-6|many|NA
CASSTDGTYNSPLHF
TGTGCCAGCAGTACGGACGGAACCTATAATTCACCCCTCCACTTT
>TRBV5-1|TRBJ2-7|many|NA
CASSYLAKVYEQYF
TGCGCCAGCAGCTACCTAGCGAAGGTGTACGAGCAGTACTTC
>TRBV28|TRBJ1-5|few|NA
CASKQGLGQPQHF
TGTGCCAGCAAGCAGGGTCTTGGCCAGCCCCAGCATTTT
>TRBV6-2/TRBV6-3|TRBJ2-7|many|NA
CASSGGKEYF
TGTGCCAGCAGTGGGGGCAAGGAGTACTTC
>TRBV20-1|TRBJ1-6|NA|NA
CSGGQGRVSPLHF
TGCAGTGGCGGGCAGGGAAGAGTCTCACCCCTCCACTTT
>TRBV4-2|TRBJ2-2|NA|NA
CASGRTLNTGELFF
TGTGCCTCCGGTCGGACCTTGAACACCGGGGAGCTGTTTTTT
>TRBV5-1|TRBJ2-4|many|NA
CASSLGASAKNIQYF
TGTGCCAGCAGCTTAGGGGCTAGCGCCAAAAACATTCAGTACTTC